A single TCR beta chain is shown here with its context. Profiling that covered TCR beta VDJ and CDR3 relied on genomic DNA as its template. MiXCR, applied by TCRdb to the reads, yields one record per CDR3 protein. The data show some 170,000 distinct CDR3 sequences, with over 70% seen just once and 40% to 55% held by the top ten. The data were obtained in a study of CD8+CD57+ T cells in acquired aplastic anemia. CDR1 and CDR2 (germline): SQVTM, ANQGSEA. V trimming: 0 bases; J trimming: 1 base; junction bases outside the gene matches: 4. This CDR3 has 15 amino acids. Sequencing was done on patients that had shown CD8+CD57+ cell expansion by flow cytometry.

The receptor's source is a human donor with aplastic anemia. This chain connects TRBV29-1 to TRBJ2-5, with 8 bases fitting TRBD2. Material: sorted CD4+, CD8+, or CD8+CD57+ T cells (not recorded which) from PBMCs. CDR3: CSVEDMLAGQETQYF. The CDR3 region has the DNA TGCAGCGTTGAAGATATGCTAGCGGGCCAAGAGACCCAGTACTTC.